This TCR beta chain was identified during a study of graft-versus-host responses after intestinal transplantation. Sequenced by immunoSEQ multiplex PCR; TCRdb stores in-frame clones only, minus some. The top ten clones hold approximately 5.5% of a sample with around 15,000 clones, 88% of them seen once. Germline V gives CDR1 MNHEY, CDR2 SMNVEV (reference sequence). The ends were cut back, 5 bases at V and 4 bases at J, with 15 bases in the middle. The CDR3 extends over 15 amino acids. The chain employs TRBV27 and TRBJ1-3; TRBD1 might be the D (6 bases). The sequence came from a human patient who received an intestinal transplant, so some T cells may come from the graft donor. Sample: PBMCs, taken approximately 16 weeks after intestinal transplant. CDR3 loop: CASSLTSGVGNTIYF. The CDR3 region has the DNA TGTGCCAGCAGTCTCACCTCAGGGGTAGGAAACACCATATATTTT.